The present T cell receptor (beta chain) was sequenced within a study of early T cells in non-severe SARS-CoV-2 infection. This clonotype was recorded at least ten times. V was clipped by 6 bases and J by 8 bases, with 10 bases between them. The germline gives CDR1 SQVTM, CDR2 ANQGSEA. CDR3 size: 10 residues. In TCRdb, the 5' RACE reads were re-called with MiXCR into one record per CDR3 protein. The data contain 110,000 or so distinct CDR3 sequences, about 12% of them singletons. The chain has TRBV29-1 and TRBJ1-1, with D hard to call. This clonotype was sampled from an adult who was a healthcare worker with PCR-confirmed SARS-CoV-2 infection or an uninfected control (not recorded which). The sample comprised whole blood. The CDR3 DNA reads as TGCAGCGTAGCCTCCACCGAAGCTTTCTTT. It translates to CSVASTEAFF.